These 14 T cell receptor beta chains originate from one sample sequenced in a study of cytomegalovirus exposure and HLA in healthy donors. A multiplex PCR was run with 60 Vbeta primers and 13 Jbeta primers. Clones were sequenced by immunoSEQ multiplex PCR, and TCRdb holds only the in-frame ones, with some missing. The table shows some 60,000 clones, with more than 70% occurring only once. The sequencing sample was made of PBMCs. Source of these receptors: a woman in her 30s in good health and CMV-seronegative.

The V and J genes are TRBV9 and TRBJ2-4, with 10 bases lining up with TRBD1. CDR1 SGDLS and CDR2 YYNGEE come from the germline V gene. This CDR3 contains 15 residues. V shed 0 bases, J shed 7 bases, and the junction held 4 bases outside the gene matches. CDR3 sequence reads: CASSVGGTGVNIQYF. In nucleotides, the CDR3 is TGTGCCAGCAGCGTAGGTGGGACAGGGGTGAACATTCAGTACTTC.

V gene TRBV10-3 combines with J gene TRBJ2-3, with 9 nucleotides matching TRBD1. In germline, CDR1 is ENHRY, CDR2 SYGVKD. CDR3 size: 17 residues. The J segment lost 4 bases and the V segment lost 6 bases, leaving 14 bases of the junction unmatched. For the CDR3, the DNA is TGTGCCATCAGATCCACTACAGGGGGCGGTGGACCAGATACGCAGTATTTT. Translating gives CAIRSTTGGGGPDTQYF.

Here the CDR3 reads CASSETGTGYNEQFF. CDR3 DNA sequence: TGTGCCAGCAGTGAGACCGGGACAGGTTACAATGAGCAGTTCTTC. J is TRBJ2-1 and V is TRBV2, with 8 bases lining up with TRBD1. Germline loops: CDR1 SNHLY, CDR2 FYNNEI. The CDR3 is 15 residues long. J lost 4 bases, V lost 3 bases, and 5 bases had no gene match.

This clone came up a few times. CDR3 nucleotide sequence: TGTGCCAGCAGTGTCCGGGACAGGGACTCTGGAAACACCATATATTTT. Translating gives CASSVRDRDSGNTIYF. V usage is TRBV25-1 and J usage is TRBJ1-3; 9 bases align to TRBD1. The length of the CDR3 is 16 residues. Germline V gives CDR1 MGHDK, CDR2 SYGVNS. The V segment lost 4 bases and the J segment 0 bases; nucleotides outside the gene matches: 4.

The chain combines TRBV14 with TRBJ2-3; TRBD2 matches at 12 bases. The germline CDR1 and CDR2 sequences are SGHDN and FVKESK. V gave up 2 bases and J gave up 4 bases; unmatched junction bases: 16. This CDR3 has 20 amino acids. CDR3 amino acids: CASSQPSGLAGGPKADTQYF. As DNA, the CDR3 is TGTGCCAGCAGCCAACCCAGTGGGCTAGCGGGAGGGCCTAAAGCAGATACGCAGTATTTT.

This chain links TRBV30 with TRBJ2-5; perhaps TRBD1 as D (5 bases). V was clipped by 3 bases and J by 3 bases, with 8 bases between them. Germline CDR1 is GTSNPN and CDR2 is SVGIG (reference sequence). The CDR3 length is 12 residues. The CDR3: CAWSDSKETQYF. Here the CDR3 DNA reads TGTGCCTGGAGCGACAGTAAAGAGACCCAGTACTTC.

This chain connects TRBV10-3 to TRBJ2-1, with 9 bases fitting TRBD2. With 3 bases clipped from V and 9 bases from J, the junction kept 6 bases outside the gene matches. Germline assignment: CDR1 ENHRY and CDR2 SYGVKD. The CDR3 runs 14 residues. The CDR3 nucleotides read TGTGCCATCAGTGAAGGCGGGAGGGCTAGTGAGCAGTTCTTC. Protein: CAISEGGRASEQFF.

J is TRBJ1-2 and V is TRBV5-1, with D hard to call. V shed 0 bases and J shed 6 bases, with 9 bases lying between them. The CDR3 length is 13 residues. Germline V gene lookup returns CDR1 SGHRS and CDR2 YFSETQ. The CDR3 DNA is TGCGCCAGCAGCTTGGCTAGTGAAGATGGCTACACCTTC. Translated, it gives CASSLASEDGYTF.

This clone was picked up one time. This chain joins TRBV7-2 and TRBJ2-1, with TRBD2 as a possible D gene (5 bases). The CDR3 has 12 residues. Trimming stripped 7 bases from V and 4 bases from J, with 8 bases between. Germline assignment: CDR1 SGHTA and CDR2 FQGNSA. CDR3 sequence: CASTGGYNEQFF. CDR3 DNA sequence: TGTGCCAGCACCGGCGGGTACAATGAGCAGTTCTTC.

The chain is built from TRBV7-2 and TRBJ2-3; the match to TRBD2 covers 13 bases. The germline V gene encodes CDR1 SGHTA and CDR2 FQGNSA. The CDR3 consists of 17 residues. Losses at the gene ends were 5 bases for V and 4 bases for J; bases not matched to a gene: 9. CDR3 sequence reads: CASSSGLAGAAADTQYF. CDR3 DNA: TGTGCCAGCAGCAGCGGACTAGCGGGAGCGGCTGCAGATACGCAGTATTTT. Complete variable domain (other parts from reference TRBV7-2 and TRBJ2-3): GAGVSQSPSNKVTEKGKDVELRCDPISGHTALYWYRQSLGQGLEFLIYFQGNSAPDKSGLPSDRFSAERTGGSVSTLTIQRTQQEDSAVYLCASSSGLAGAAADTQYFGPGTRLTVL.

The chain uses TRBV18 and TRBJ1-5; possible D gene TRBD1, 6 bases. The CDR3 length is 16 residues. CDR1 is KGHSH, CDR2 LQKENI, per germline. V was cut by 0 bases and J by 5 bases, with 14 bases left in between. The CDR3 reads CASSPPAGGGYQPQHF. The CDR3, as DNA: TGTGCCAGCTCACCACCGGCTGGGGGCGGGTATCAGCCCCAGCATTTT.

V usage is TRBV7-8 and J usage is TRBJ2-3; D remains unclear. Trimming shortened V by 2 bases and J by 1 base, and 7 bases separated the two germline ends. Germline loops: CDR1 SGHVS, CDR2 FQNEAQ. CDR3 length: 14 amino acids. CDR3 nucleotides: TGTGCCAGCAGCTTAAATTTCGGCACAGATACGCAGTATTTT. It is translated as CASSLNFGTDTQYF.

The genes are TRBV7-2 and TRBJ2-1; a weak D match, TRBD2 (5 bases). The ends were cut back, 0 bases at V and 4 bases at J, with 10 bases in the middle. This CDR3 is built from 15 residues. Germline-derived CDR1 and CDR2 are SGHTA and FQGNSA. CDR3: CASSLAVRVYNEQFF. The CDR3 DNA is TGTGCCAGCAGCTTAGCGGTGCGGGTATACAATGAGCAGTTCTTC.

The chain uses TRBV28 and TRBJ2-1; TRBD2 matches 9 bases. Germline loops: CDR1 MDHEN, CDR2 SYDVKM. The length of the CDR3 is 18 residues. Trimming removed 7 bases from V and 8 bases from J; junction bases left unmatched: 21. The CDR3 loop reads CASTDYGGWASGIDEQFF. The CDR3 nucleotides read TGTGCCAGCACCGATTATGGGGGCTGGGCTAGCGGGATAGATGAGCAGTTCTTC.